This TCR beta chain was recorded in a study of cytomegalovirus exposure and HLA in healthy donors. Whole-study context: A preliminary data release comprised 80 million to 95 million unique TCRs obtained from HLA-typed donors. Among the roughly 430 genotyped donors, 70% to 90% were placed in the Caucasian-associated ancestry cluster. Study-level points and caveats: Productive status was seen about 87% or about 30% of the time for most TCR beta V segments in an earlier analysis. A link between a missense DCLRE1C variant and TCR beta V- and J-gene trimming emerged from a later analysis.

V shed 6 bases and J 2 bases; nucleotides not matched to a gene: 7. Germline V gene lookup returns CDR1 MNHEY and CDR2 SMNVEV (reference sequence). The CDR3 totals 15 residues. Remarks on this clone: Its antigen is currently unknown.

Amplification used 60 Vbeta primers and 13 Jbeta primers. Using immunoSEQ multiplex PCR, the repertoire was profiled, and TCRdb retains in-frame clones only, with some absent. There are fewer than 200,000 clones in the sample; about 88% occur only once, and less than 0.3% lies in the top ten. The chain uses TRBV27 and TRBJ2-1; 7 nucleotides line up with TRBD2. The receptor's source is a girl less than two years old in good health and CMV-seronegative. The sequencing sample was made of PBMCs. The CDR3 DNA reads TGTGCCAGCAGCGGGATAAGCGGGGCCTACAATGAGCAGTTCTTC. This translates into CASSGISGAYNEQFF.